This T cell receptor (beta chain) emerged from a study of breast tumors, draining lymph nodes, adjacent tissues. General study results and limits: Compared with lymph nodes, tumors were less diverse; compared with nontumor tissue, more. The data were judged consistent with most tumor T cells coming from lymph node and expanding in tumor. The lymph node origin of tumor T cells was framed as consistent with a hypothesis, not demonstrated. Tumor and nontumor repertoires were significantly more similar in luminal-like than in basal-like breast cancer.

About this clonotype: Its matching antigen is unknown.

Axillary draining lymph nodes of breast cancer patients supplied the node samples. One entry per CDR3 protein results from TCRdb running MiXCR on the multiplex PCR reads. The table records under 300,000 distinct CDR3 sequences, under 40% of them present only once. This sequence was found in a female donor with breast cancer. Some clones in this sample may be carry-over from other donors' samples. Sequences were obtained from axillary lymph node tissue.

CDR3 bases: TGCAGTGCTTCGGACTACCCCTACGAGCAGTACTTC. Residues: CSASDYPYEQYF. The chain couples TRBV20-1 to TRBJ2-7, with D possibly being TRBD2 (6 bases). Trimming stripped 5 bases from V and 2 bases from J, with 10 bases between. The CDR3 has 12 residues. Germline CDR1 and CDR2: DFQATT and SNEGSKA (reference sequence).